The T cell receptor beta chain under discussion was sequenced for a study of radiation and T cells in renal cell carcinoma. Findings and caveats of the study: Top tumor clonotypes rose in blood 2 weeks post-radiation, then contracted.

Sample time point: blood 4 weeks post-SBRT, at nephrectomy. Treatment meaning: 15 Gy SBRT to primary tumor, nephrectomy 4 weeks later. Nephrectomy followed 15 Gy stereotactic body radiation by 4 weeks. After SBRT, blood was collected at 2 and 4 weeks, plus baseline. This renal cell carcinoma was of the clear cell type. As concerns this clone: As yet, its antigen is unknown.

The table came from immunoSEQ multiplex PCR; TCRdb's copy has only in-frame clones and leaves some out. The table includes about 170,000 clones, 88% detected once. Germline lookup yields CDR1 SGHTA and CDR2 FQGNSA. This CDR3 is built from 15 residues. The V and J ends lost 5 bases and 2 bases respectively, with 13 bases between them. Sequenced material: blood, taken from a patient whose treatment included radiotherapy and nephrectomy. This TCR was sampled from a woman aged 45 to 65 with renal cell carcinoma. This rearrangement joins TRBV7-2 to TRBJ2-1; tentative D call: TRBD1 (6 bases). In nucleotides, the CDR3 is TGTGCCAGCAGCCTCCACGCAGGGGCCTACAATGAGCAGTTCTTC. The encoded protein is CASSLHAGAYNEQFF.